Following are 28 T cell receptor beta chains from one sample sequenced in a study of T cell changes during pregnancy in multiple sclerosis. Profiling relied on immunoSEQ multiplex PCR, and the TCRdb table lists in-frame clones only, not all of them. The sample has about 40,000 clones, roughly nine tenths seen once. The specimen was CD4+ T cells from peripheral blood mononuclear cells, collected in the first trimester of pregnancy. These receptors were obtained from a female donor with multiple sclerosis, enrolled in a pregnancy study.

V and J are TRBV2 and TRBJ2-7, with 10 bases lining up with TRBD2. The CDR3 is 14 amino acids. Unmatched junction bases numbered 3, after V lost 5 bases and J lost 2 bases. Germline V CDR1 and CDR2: SNHLY, FYNNEI. This CDR3 reads CASSRTSGTYEQYF. CDR3 coding DNA: TGTGCCAGCAGTCGGACTAGCGGAACCTACGAGCAGTACTTC.

The chain recombines TRBV4-2 with TRBJ2-7, with TRBD2 as a possible D gene (7 bases). Looked up from germline, CDR1 is LGHNA and CDR2 is YNFKEQ. The length of the CDR3 is 14 residues. The V gene lost 4 bases and the J gene lost 5 bases, with 15 bases spanning the gap. The CDR3 reads CASSRGEGVNEQYF. The CDR3 nucleotides read TGTGCCAGCAGCCGTGGGGAGGGGGTGAACGAGCAGTACTTC.

This rearrangement joins TRBV6-1 to TRBJ1-4; 7 bases agree with TRBD1. Germline-derived CDR1 and CDR2 are MNHNS and SASEGT. This CDR3 is built from 13 residues. The J segment lost 8 bases and the V segment lost 6 bases, leaving 6 bases of the junction unmatched. The CDR3 nucleotides read TGTGCCAGCAGGCATCCACAGGGGGAAAAACTGTTTTTT. Protein: CASRHPQGEKLFF.

This clone was seen once. The gene calls are TRBV5-4 and TRBJ2-2, with a tentative D call TRBD1 (5 bases). Trimming removed 0 bases from V and 1 base from J, with 7 bases in between. Germline CDR1 and CDR2: SGHNT and YYREEE (reference sequence). The CDR3 runs to 15 residues. The CDR3 DNA follows: TGTGCCAGCAGCTTGGACAGGCTGAACACCGGGGAGCTGTTTTTT. This sequence encodes CASSLDRLNTGELFF. Supplemented by reference TRBV5-4 and TRBJ2-2, the full variable domain reads ETGVTQSPTHLIKTRGQQVTLRCSSQSGHNTVSWYQQALGQGPQFIFQYYREEENGRGNFPPRFSGLQFPNYSSELNVNALELDDSALYLCASSLDRLNTGELFFGEGSRLTVL.

The chain employs TRBV30 and TRBJ2-7; 7 bases are a match to TRBD2. The junction had 12 bases not matched to a gene; V was cut back by 0 bases and J by 7 bases. The CDR3 contains 15 residues. From germline, CDR1 is GTSNPN and CDR2 SVGIG (reference sequence). The CDR3 protein is CAWSVLARRGLEQYF. Here the CDR3 DNA reads TGTGCCTGGAGTGTACTGGCGCGGCGGGGGTTAGAGCAGTACTTC.

The V and J genes are TRBV7-9 and TRBJ1-1, with 11 positions matching TRBD1. The CDR3 has 15 residues. Per the germline V gene, CDR1 is SEHNR and CDR2 is FQNEAQ (reference sequence). V was pared by 0 bases and J by 4 bases, with 1 base of the junction left unmatched. This CDR3 reads CASSLAGQGGTEAFF. CDR3 DNA: TGTGCCAGCAGCTTAGCGGGACAGGGGGGCACTGAAGCTTTCTTT. Looking up the rest from reference TRBV7-9 and TRBJ1-1 gives the full variable domain: DTGVSQNPRHKITKRGQNVTFRCDPISEHNRLYWYRQTLGQGPEFLTYFQNEAQLEKSRLLSDRFSAERPKGSFSTLEIQRTEQGDSAMYLCASSLAGQGGTEAFFGQGTRLTVV.

The chain employs TRBV7-6 and TRBJ2-1, with TRBD2 matching 7 bases. This CDR3 comprises 18 residues. The J segment lost 3 bases and the V segment lost 4 bases, leaving 15 bases of the junction unmatched. Looked up from germline, CDR1 is SGHVS and CDR2 is FNYEAQ. The CDR3 nucleotides read TGTGCCAGCAGCTCTAAACCCCCTCAGCGGGACTTCTACAATGAGCAGTTCTTC. Amino acids: CASSSKPPQRDFYNEQFF.

This chain uses TRBV10-3 with TRBJ2-5; D gene uncertain. This CDR3 comprises 13 residues. Germline V gives CDR1 ENHRY, CDR2 SYGVKD. V lost 5 bases and J 2 bases, leaving 9 bases between the germline ends. The CDR3 is CAISPRGQETQYF. The CDR3, as DNA: TGTGCCATCAGTCCCAGAGGACAAGAGACCCAGTACTTC.

The chain has TRBV28 and TRBJ2-7; 7 nucleotides align to TRBD1. J was trimmed by 5 bases and V by 9 bases; bases with no gene match: 10. Germline values: CDR1 MDHEN, CDR2 SYDVKM. The CDR3 spans 13 residues. CDR3 region: CASTGVEANEQYF. CDR3 DNA sequence: TGTGCCAGTACAGGGGTTGAGGCTAACGAGCAGTACTTC.

The gene calls are TRBV10-3 and TRBJ2-7; TRBD2 matches at 7 bases. This CDR3 is built from 15 residues. Germline V gene sequence: CDR1 ENHRY, CDR2 SYGVKD. V lost 6 bases to trimming and J lost 7 bases; unmatched junction nucleotides: 15. DNA for the CDR3: TGTGCCATCAGCGAGGTAGCGGGCCTAGACCCTGAGCAGTACTTC. Its protein is CAISEVAGLDPEQYF.

The chain is built from TRBV6-5 and TRBJ1-1; D uncertain. With 0 bases removed from V and 2 bases from J, the gap between germline ends came to 7 bases. The CDR3 covers 14 residues. Germline CDR1 is MNHEY and CDR2 is SVGAGI. The CDR3, as DNA: TGTGCCAGCAGTTACTCGAGCAAAAACACTGAAGCTTTCTTT. This sequence encodes CASSYSSKNTEAFF.

A single count supports this clone. The chain uses TRBV2 and TRBJ1-1, with D tentatively TRBD1 (6 bases). Between the trimmed V and J ends, which lost 7 bases and 5 bases, there was a span of 17 bases. CDR1 is SNHLY and CDR2 is FYNNEI in the germline V gene. There are 14 residues in the CDR3. CDR3 nucleotides: TGTGCCAGCATCGATGGGGGGGCGCGGACTGAAGCTTTCTTT. This gives the protein CASIDGGARTEAFF.

This rearrangement joins TRBV6-5 to TRBJ2-7; 9 nucleotides match TRBD1. Per germline, CDR1 MNHEY and CDR2 SVGAGI. The CDR3 is 14 amino acids. V lost 5 bases to trimming and J lost 3 bases; unmatched junction nucleotides: 5. The DNA of the CDR3 is TGTGCCAGCAGTGGGACAGGGATTAACTACGAGCAGTACTTC. Residues: CASSGTGINYEQYF.

This clone was observed a handful of times. This rearrangement joins TRBV7-9 to TRBJ2-3, with 7 bases identical to TRBD1. The V gene's germline CDR1 is SEHNR and CDR2 FQNEAQ (reference sequence). This CDR3 region has 15 residues. V trimming: 7 bases; J trimming: 0 bases; junction bases outside the gene matches: 7. The DNA of the CDR3 is TGTGCCAGCAACCAGGGGGACAGAAGCACAGATACGCAGTATTTT. Translation gives CASNQGDRSTDTQYF.

The chain employs TRBV7-7 and TRBJ2-5; 14 bases line up with TRBD2. Germline CDR1 and CDR2: SSHAT and FNYEAQ (reference sequence). The CDR3 is 16 amino acids. The ends lost 6 bases at V and 2 bases at J; junction bases unmatched: 5. The CDR3 spells CASRWTSGGLQETQYF. CDR3 bases: TGTGCCAGCAGGTGGACTAGCGGGGGGCTACAAGAGACCCAGTACTTC. Complete variable domain (other parts from reference TRBV7-7 and TRBJ2-5): GAGVSQSPRYKVTKRGQDVTLRCDPISSHATLYWYQQALGQGPEFLTYFNYEAQPDKSGLPSDRFSAERPEGSISTLTIQRTEQRDSAMYRCASRWTSGGLQETQYFGPGTRLLVL.

This chain connects TRBV19 to TRBJ1-4; 9 positions agree with TRBD1. The CDR3 runs to 13 residues. The V and J ends lost 10 bases and 8 bases, in that order; junction bases with no gene match: 8. CDR1 is LNHDA, CDR2 SQIVND, per germline (reference sequence). The CDR3 sequence is CATDGQGREKLFF. As DNA, the CDR3 is TGTGCCACCGATGGACAGGGGCGCGAAAAACTGTTTTTT.

The J gene is TRBJ1-5, the V gene TRBV11-2, with 7 positions matching TRBD1. Trimming removed 5 bases from V and 2 bases from J; junction bases left unmatched: 6. Per germline, CDR1 SGHAT and CDR2 FQNNGV. The CDR3 is made up of 15 amino acids. The DNA for the CDR3 is TGTGCCAGCAGCGAACAGGGGAACGGCAATCAGCCCCAGCATTTT. Protein sequence: CASSEQGNGNQPQHF. Looking up the rest from reference TRBV11-2 and TRBJ1-5 gives the full variable domain: EAGVAQSPRYKIIEKRQSVAFWCNPISGHATLYWYQQILGQGPKLLIQFQNNGVVDDSQLPKDRFSAERLKGVDSTLKIQPAKLEDSAVYLCASSEQGNGNQPQHFGDGTRLSIL.

The chain employs TRBV6-6 and TRBJ1-1; maybe TRBD1 (6 bases). This CDR3 region has 14 residues. Germline V lookup: CDR1 MNHNY, CDR2 SVGAGI (reference sequence). V was pared by 6 bases and J by 6 bases, with 17 bases between. CDR3 coding DNA: TGTGCCAGCAGAAAATCAGGGGAGGGCTCTGAAGCTTTCTTT. As protein: CASRKSGEGSEAFF.

V is TRBV7-2 and J is TRBJ2-1; 7 bases are a match to TRBD2. Germline CDR1 SGHTA, CDR2 FQGNSA. CDR3 length equals 15 residues. J gave up 5 bases and V 1 base, and 5 bases lay outside the gene matches. The CDR3 DNA sequence: TGTGCCAGCAGCTTAGACGGGGGGAATGACAATGAGCAGTTCTTC. Translated: CASSLDGGNDNEQFF.

V gene TRBV11-2 combines with J gene TRBJ2-2, with D uncertain. The CDR3 is 14 residues long. Trimming removed 4 bases at V and 3 bases at J, with 9 bases between. Per the germline V gene, CDR1 is SGHAT and CDR2 is FQNNGV. For the CDR3, the DNA is TGTGCCAGCAGCTCCCAACTTGACACCGGGGAGCTGTTTTTT. Its protein is CASSSQLDTGELFF.

The V call is TRBV6-6, the J call TRBJ1-2, with D maybe TRBD1 (6 bases). CDR1 is MNHNY, CDR2 SVGAGI, per germline (reference sequence). The length of the CDR3 is 15 residues. Trimming took 6 bases from V and 8 from J, leaving 22 bases between them. In nucleotides, the CDR3 is TGTGCCAGCAGGGGGGCGTGGGGGCTTCAAGGAGGCTACACCTTC. Translating gives CASRGAWGLQGGYTF.

This chain links TRBV2 with TRBJ1-1; maybe TRBD1 (6 bases). With 6 bases removed from V and 11 bases from J, the gap between germline ends came to 13 bases. In germline, CDR1 is SNHLY, CDR2 FYNNEI. CDR3 length: 11 residues. The CDR3 is CASRGAVLAFF. For the CDR3, the DNA is TGTGCCAGCAGGGGGGCGGTGTTGGCTTTCTTT.

This clone came up once. The V gene is TRBV10-3, the J gene TRBJ2-7; maybe TRBD1 (5 bases). Looked up from germline, CDR1 is ENHRY and CDR2 is SYGVKD. Trimming took off 4 bases at V and 0 bases at J, with 7 bases between the two ends. The CDR3 contains 13 residues. CDR3 nucleotide sequence: TGTGCCATCAGTGTACAGGACTCCTACGAGCAGTACTTC. Encoded protein: CAISVQDSYEQYF.

This rearrangement joins TRBV4-3 to TRBJ1-1, with D perhaps TRBD1 (5 bases). The CDR3 is 15 residues long. Per the germline V gene, CDR1 is LGHNA and CDR2 is YSLEER. Trimming pared 3 bases from V and 2 bases from J, leaving 13 bases between. CDR3 nucleotide sequence: TGCGCCAGCAGCCACCTAGGACATTATAACACTGAAGCTTTCTTT. It translates to CASSHLGHYNTEAFF.

This clone is categorized as medium-sized. The chain recombines TRBV10-3 with TRBJ1-1; weak D call: TRBD1 (5 bases). The germline V gene encodes CDR1 ENHRY and CDR2 SYGVKD. The CDR3 runs 12 residues. V dropped 3 bases and J dropped 7 bases, with 9 bases sitting between them. CDR3 in amino acids: CAISESTGEAFF. The CDR3 DNA follows: TGTGCCATCAGTGAATCAACAGGTGAAGCTTTCTTT.

This clone is a singleton in its sample. The V and J genes are TRBV13 and TRBJ2-1, with D possibly being TRBD1 (5 bases). There are 14 residues in the CDR3. Per germline, CDR1 PRHDT and CDR2 FYEKMQ (reference sequence). The V end lost 2 bases, the J end lost 5 bases, and 10 bases lay between the germline ends. The CDR3 loop is CASSLRTPNNEQFF. The CDR3 DNA is TGTGCCAGCAGCTTACGGACACCTAACAATGAGCAGTTCTTC. The complete variable domain, with remaining parts taken from reference TRBV13 and TRBJ2-1, reads AAGVIQSPRHLIKEKRETATLKCYPIPRHDTVYWYQQGPGQDPQFLISFYEKMQSDKGSIPDRFSAQQFSDYHSELNMSSLELGDSALYFCASSLRTPNNEQFFGPGTRLTVL.

The chain has TRBV5-1 and TRBJ1-5; no reliable D call. This CDR3 region has 14 residues. Per germline, CDR1 SGHRS and CDR2 YFSETQ. Trimming cost V 7 bases and J 1 base, with 12 bases left between them. The CDR3 DNA reads TGCGCCAGCCGCGAGGGTTACAGCAATCAGCCCCAGCATTTT. Its protein is CASREGYSNQPQHF.

V gene TRBV7-8 combines with J gene TRBJ2-7; D remains unclear. V lost 1 base to trimming and J lost 7 bases, with 14 bases between them. The CDR3 is 14 amino acids. Germline V CDR1 and CDR2: SGHVS, FQNEAQ. CDR3 protein: CASSLVTSSREQYF. CDR3 bases: TGTGCCAGCAGCTTAGTGACGTCTAGTCGAGAGCAGTACTTC.